A single sample gave rise to the 5 T cell receptor beta chains below, sequenced in a study of T cells after yellow fever vaccination (dated 2019 in TCRdb). Sample treatment or condition, as interpreted from the label and publication: live attenuated yellow fever vaccine strain. Library construction relied on 5' RACE. Sequencing instrument: Illumina HiSeq 2500. In-frame beta chains were kept once TCRdb had trimmed the public reads at Q25 with fastp and called clones with MiXCR. Rows merge per CDR3 protein into single entries with the most common DNA and genes. For this sample the table gives fewer than 650,000 distinct CDR3 sequences, of which just over 20% were detected only once. The ten largest clones add up to roughly a sixth of the sample. The specimen was PBMCs, collected less than 25 days after the first yellow fever vaccination. These receptor sequences come from a man aged 18 to 35 who received the YFV17D yellow fever vaccine.

The chain recombines TRBV7-9 with TRBJ2-1; D may match TRBD1 or TRBD2 (5 bases each). V dropped 6 bases and J dropped 10 bases, with 13 bases sitting between them. The CDR3 runs to 12 residues. The V gene's germline CDR1 is SEHNR and CDR2 FQNEAQ (reference sequence). The CDR3 loop reads CASRQATGEQFF. The CDR3 DNA is TGTGCCAGCAGACAGGCTACGGGGGAGCAGTTCTTC.

This clonotype showed up just a few times. J is TRBJ2-1 and V is TRBV4-3, with 11 nucleotides matching TRBD2. The CDR3 has 17 amino acids. Germline V CDR1 and CDR2: LGHNA, YSLEER. V dropped 2 bases and J dropped 10; count of bases not matched to a gene: 13. The CDR3 sequence: CASSQSFLAGGGWEQFF. The CDR3, as DNA: TGCGCCAGCAGCCAATCTTTCCTAGCGGGGGGCGGGTGGGAGCAGTTCTTC.

This clonotype was recorded a few times. This chain connects TRBV5-4 to TRBJ1-2, with D uncertain. The CDR3 length is 14 residues. CDR1 SGHNT and CDR2 YYREEE come from the germline V gene (reference sequence). The V end was cut by 4 bases, the J end by 0 bases, with 10 bases between. This chain's CDR3 is CASSLMGANYGYTF. The CDR3 DNA sequence: TGTGCCAGCAGCCTGATGGGAGCTAACTATGGCTACACCTTC.

In this sample, this clonotype turned up a few times. The rearrangement uses TRBV6-2 or TRBV6-3 and TRBJ1-5, with TRBD1 identical over 8 bases. Germline V CDR1 and CDR2: MNHEY, SVGEGT. V gave up 7 bases and J gave up 6 bases; unmatched junction bases: 11. The CDR3 has 15 amino acids. CDR3 sequence reads: CASTRNQGAGQPQHF. In DNA, the CDR3 is TGTGCCAGCACAAGAAACCAGGGGGCAGGTCAGCCCCAGCATTTT.

This clonotype came up a few times. The chain couples TRBV5-1 to TRBJ1-1; possibly TRBD1 for D (5 bases). This CDR3 region has 15 residues. Germline-derived CDR1 and CDR2 are SGHRS and YFSETQ. Trimming took 4 bases from V and 4 from J, leaving 17 bases between them. The chain's CDR3 is CASSNPSRGVTEAFF. Here the CDR3 DNA reads TGCGCCAGCAGCAACCCGTCGAGGGGCGTCACTGAAGCTTTCTTT.